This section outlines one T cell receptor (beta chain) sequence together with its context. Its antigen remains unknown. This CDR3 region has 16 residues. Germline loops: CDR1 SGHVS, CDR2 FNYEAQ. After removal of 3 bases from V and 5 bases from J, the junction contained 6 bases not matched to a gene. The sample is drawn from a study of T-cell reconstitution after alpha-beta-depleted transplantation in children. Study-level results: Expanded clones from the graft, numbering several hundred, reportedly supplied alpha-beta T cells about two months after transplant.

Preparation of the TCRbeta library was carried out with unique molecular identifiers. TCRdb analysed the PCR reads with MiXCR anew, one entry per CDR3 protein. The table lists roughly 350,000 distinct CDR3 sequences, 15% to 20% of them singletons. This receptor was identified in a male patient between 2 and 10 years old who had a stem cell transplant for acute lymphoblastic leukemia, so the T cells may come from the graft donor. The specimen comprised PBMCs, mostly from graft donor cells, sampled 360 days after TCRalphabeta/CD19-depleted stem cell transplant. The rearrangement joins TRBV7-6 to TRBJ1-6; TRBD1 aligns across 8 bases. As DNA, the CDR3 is TGTGCCAGCAGCTTCGGACAGGGTAGCGATAATTCACCCCTCCACTTT. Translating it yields CASSFGQGSDNSPLHF.